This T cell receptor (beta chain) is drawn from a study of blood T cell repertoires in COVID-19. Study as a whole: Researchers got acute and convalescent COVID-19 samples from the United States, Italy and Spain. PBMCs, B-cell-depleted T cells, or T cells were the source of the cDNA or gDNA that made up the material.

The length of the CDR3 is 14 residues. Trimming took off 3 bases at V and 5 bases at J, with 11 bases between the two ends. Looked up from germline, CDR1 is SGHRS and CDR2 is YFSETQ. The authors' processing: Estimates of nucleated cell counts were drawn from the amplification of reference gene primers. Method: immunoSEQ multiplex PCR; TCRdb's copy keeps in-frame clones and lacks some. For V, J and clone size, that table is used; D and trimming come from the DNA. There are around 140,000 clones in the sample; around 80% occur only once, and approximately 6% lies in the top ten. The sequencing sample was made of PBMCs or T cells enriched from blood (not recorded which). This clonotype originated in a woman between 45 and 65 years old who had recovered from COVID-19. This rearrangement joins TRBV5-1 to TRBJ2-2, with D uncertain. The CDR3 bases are TGCGCCAGCAGCTCGACTCCGGTTACCGGGGAGCTGTTTTTT. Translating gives CASSSTPVTGELFF.